The T cell receptor beta chain described here comes from a study of Ad26.COV2.S vaccination and SARS-CoV-2 variants. Study as a whole: Into the muscle, Ad26.COV2.S was dosed once or twice, 56 days apart.

The table came from immunoSEQ multiplex PCR; TCRdb's copy has only in-frame clones and leaves some out. The data contain some 250,000 clones, around nine tenths of them singletons. Treatment specified: some 20 received Ad26.COV2.S at low or high dose, single or two shots; about 5 received placebo; per-sample allocation not given. The study sampled participants on day 63 after the first vaccine or placebo injection. Germline-derived CDR1 and CDR2 are SGHRS and YFSETQ. Trimming removed 4 bases at V and 2 bases at J, with 18 bases between. This CDR3 spans 16 amino acids. The material was peripheral blood, obtained in a trial of Ad26.COV2.S vaccine versus placebo. The source of this sequence is a person aged 18 to 59 who received the Ad26.COV2.S COVID-19 vaccine or a placebo. The rearrangement joins TRBV5-1 to TRBJ1-1, with D perhaps TRBD1 (5 bases). The CDR3 is CASSPRGGGRNTEAFF. The CDR3 coding sequence is TGCGCCAGCAGCCCCCGGGGGGGTGGACGAAACACTGAAGCTTTCTTT.